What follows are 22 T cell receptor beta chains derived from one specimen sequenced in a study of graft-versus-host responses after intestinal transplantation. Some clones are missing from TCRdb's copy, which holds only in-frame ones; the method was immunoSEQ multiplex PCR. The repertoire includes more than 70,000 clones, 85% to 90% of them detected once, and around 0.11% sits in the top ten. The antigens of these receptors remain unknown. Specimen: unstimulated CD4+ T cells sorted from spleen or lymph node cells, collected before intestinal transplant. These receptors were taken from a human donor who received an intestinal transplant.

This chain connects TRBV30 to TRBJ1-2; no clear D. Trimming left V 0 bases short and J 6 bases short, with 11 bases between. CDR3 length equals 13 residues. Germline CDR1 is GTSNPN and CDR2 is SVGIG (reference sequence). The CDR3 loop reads CAWSVSVKNGYTF. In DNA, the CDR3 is TGTGCCTGGAGTGTAAGCGTTAAGAATGGCTACACCTTC.

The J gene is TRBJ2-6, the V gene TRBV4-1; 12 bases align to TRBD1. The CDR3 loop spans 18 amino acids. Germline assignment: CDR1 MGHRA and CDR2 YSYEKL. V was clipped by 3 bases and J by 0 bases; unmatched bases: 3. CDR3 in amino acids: CASSHAGQGASGANVLTF. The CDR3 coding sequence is TGCGCCAGCAGCCACGCGGGACAGGGGGCCTCTGGGGCCAACGTCCTGACTTTC.

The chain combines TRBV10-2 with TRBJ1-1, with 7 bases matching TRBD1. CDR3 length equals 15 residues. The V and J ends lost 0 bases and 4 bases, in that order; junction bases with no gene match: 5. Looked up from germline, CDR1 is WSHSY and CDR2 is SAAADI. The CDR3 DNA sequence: TGCGCCAGCAGTGAGTCGACAGGGAGTGGCACTGAAGCTTTCTTT. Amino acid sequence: CASSESTGSGTEAFF.

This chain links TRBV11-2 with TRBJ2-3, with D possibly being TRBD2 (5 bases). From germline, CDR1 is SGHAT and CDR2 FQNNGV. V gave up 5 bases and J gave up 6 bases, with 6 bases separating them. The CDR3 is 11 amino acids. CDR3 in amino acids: CASSRGDTQYF. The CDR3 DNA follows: TGTGCCAGCAGCCGCGGGGATACGCAGTATTTT.

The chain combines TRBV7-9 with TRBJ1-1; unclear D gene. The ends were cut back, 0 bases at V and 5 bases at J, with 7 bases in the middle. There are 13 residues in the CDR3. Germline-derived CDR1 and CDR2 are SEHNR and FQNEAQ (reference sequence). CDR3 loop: CASSLAPITEAFF. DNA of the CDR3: TGTGCCAGCAGCTTAGCCCCAATTACTGAAGCTTTCTTT.

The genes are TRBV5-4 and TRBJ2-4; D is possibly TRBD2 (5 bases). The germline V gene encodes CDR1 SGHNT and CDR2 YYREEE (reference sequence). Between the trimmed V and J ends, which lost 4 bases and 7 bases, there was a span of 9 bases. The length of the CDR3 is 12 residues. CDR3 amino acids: CASSRGGNIQYF. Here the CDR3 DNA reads TGTGCCAGCAGCCGAGGCGGGAACATTCAGTACTTC.

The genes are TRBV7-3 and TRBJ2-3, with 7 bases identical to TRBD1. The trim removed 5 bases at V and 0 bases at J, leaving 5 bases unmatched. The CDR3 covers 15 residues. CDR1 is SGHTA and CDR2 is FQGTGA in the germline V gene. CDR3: CASSRGQLSTDTQYF. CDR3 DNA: TGTGCCAGCAGCCGGGGACAGCTAAGCACAGATACGCAGTATTTT.

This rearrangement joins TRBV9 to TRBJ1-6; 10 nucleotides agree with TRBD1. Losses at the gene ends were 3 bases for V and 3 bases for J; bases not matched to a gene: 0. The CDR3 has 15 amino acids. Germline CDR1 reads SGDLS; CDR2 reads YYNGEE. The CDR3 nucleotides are TGTGCCAGCAGCGGGACAGGGGGCTATAATTCACCCCTCCACTTT. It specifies CASSGTGGYNSPLHF.

This chain's CDR3 is CASRGLAGHEQYF. The CDR3 coding sequence is TGTGCCAGCAGGGGACTAGCGGGCCACGAGCAGTACTTC. The chain combines TRBV27 with TRBJ2-7; 12 nucleotides match TRBD2. Unmatched junction bases numbered 2, after V lost 6 bases and J lost 5 bases. Germline CDR1 and CDR2: MNHEY and SMNVEV (reference sequence). The CDR3 has 13 amino acids.

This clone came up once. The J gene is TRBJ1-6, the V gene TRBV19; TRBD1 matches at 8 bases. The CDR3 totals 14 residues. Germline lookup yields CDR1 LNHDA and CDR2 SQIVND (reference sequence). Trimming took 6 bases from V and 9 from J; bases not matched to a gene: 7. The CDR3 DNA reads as TGTGCCAGTAGCCCGGGGACAGGATCTTCACCCCTCCACTTT. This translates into CASSPGTGSSPLHF.

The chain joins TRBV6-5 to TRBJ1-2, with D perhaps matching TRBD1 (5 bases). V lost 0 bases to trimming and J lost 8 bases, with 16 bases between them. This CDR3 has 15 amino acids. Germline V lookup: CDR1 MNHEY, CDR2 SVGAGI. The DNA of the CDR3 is TGTGCCAGCAGTTACTCGATCGGGGGATCAGGAGGCTACACCTTC. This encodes CASSYSIGGSGGYTF.

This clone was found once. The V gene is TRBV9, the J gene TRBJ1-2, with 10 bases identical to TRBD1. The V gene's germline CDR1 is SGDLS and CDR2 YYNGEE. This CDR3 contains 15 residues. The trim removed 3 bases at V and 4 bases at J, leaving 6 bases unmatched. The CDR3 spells CASSARDRGGYGYTF. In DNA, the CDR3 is TGTGCCAGCAGCGCCCGGGACAGGGGAGGCTATGGCTACACCTTC. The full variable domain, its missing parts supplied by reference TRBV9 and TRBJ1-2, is DSGVTQTPKHLITATGQRVTLRCSPRSGDLSVYWYQQSLDQGLQFLIQYYNGEERAKGNILERFSAQQFPDLHSELNLSSLELGDSALYFCASSARDRGGYGYTFGSGTRLTVV.

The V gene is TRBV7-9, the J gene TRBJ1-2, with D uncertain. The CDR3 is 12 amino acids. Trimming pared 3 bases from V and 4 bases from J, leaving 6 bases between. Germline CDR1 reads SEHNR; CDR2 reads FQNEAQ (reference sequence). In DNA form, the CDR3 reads TGTGCCAGCAGCTTTTCCAGCTATGGCTACACCTTC. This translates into CASSFSSYGYTF.

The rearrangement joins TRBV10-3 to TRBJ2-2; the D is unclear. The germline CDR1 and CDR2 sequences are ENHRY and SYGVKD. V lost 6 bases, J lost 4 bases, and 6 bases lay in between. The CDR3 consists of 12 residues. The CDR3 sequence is CAIRQSTGELFF. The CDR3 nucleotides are TGTGCCATCAGGCAGTCCACCGGGGAGCTGTTTTTT.

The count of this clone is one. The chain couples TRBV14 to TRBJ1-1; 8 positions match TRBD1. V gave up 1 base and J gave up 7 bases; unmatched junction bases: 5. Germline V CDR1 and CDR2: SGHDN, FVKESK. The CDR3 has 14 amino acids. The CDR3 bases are TGTGCCAGCAGCCAAGTCAGGGGGCAGAGTGAAGCTTTCTTT. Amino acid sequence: CASSQVRGQSEAFF.

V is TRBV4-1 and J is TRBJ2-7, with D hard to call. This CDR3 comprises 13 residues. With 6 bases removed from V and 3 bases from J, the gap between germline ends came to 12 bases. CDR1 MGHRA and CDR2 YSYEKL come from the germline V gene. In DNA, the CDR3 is TGCGCCAGCAGACTCACTGAAGACTACGAGCAGTACTTC. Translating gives CASRLTEDYEQYF.

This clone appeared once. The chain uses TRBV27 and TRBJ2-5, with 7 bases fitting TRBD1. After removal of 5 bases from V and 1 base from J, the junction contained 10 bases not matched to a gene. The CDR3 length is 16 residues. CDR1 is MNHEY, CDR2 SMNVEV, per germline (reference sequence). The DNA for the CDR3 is TGTGCCAGCAGTCCGATGACAGGGACAATCCAAGAGACCCAGTACTTC. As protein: CASSPMTGTIQETQYF.

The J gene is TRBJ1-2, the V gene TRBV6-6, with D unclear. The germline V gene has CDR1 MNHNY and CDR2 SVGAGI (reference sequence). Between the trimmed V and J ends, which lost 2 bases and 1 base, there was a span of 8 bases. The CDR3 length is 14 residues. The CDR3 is CASSYGQFNYGYTF. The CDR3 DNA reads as TGTGCCAGCAGTTACGGGCAATTTAACTATGGCTACACCTTC.

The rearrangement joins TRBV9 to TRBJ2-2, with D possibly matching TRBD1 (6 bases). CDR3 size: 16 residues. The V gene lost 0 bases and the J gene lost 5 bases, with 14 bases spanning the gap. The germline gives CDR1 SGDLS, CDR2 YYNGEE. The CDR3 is CASSVGLTGKTGELFF. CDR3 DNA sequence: TGTGCCAGCAGCGTAGGCTTAACAGGGAAGACCGGGGAGCTGTTTTTT. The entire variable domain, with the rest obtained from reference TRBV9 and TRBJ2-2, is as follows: DSGVTQTPKHLITATGQRVTLRCSPRSGDLSVYWYQQSLDQGLQFLIQYYNGEERAKGNILERFSAQQFPDLHSELNLSSLELGDSALYFCASSVGLTGKTGELFFGEGSRLTVL.

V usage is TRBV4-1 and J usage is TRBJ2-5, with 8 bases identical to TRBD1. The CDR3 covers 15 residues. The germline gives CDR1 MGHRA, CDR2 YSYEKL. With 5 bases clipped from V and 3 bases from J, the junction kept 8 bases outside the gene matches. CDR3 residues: CASSYAGQGEETQYF. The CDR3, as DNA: TGCGCCAGCAGCTACGCTGGACAGGGAGAAGAGACCCAGTACTTC.

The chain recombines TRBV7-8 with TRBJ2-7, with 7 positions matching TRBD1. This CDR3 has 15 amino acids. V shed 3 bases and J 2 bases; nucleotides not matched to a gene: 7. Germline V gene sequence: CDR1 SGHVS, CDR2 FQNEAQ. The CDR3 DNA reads TGTGCCAGCAGCTTTTCCGGGACAGAGCCCTACGAGCAGTACTTC. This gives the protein CASSFSGTEPYEQYF.

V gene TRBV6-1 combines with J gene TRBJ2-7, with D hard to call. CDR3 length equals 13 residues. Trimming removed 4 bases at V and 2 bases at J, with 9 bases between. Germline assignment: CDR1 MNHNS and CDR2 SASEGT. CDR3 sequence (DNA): TGTGCCAGCAGTGTTACAGCAACCTACGAGCAGTACTTC. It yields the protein CASSVTATYEQYF.